This TCR beta chain came from a study of cytomegalovirus exposure and HLA in healthy donors. Study results and caveats: Reportedly, cytomegalovirus status was diagnosed with high sensitivity and specificity. A few chains linked to CMV were shown in vitro to be specific for CMV antigens. Investigators reported 150 to 200 TCR beta chains as tied to cytomegalovirus.

In germline, CDR1 is MDHEN, CDR2 SYDVKM. The V gene lost 2 bases and the J gene lost 5 bases, with 10 bases spanning the gap. The CDR3 runs to 13 residues. Donors were drawn from the 120-subject validation cohort, separate from the approximately 680-subject first cohort. About this clone: Its antigen remains unidentified.

Profiled with immunoSEQ multiplex PCR; TCRdb holds only in-frame clones, not every one. The sample lists over 45,000 clones, about 88% occurring once. The J gene is TRBJ2-7, the V gene TRBV28; D is unclear. The source of this sequence is a man younger than 35 in good health and CMV-seronegative. Sequenced input: PBMCs. This chain's CDR3 is CASSLVVSHEQYF. CDR3 coding DNA: TGTGCCAGCAGTTTAGTAGTTAGCCACGAGCAGTACTTC.